One and the same sample provided the 21 T cell receptor beta chains below, sequenced in a study of OX40 agonist ivuxolimab in advanced cancers. Profiling relied on immunoSEQ multiplex PCR, and the TCRdb table lists in-frame clones only, not all of them. The repertoire has over 35,000 clones, 80% of them found once; the top ten carry 4.2%. This specimen consisted of CD4+ or CD8+ T cells sorted from blood, obtained in a trial of the OX40 agonist ivuxolimab. The source of these receptors is an adult with an advanced solid tumor such as melanoma, head and neck, liver or kidney cancer.

The chain combines TRBV23-1 with TRBJ1-6, with D perhaps TRBD1 (5 bases). TRBV23-1 counts as an open reading frame of uncertain function. The germline V and J ends were trimmed by 2 bases and 11 bases, with 22 bases remaining between them. The CDR3 has 17 amino acids. CDR3 protein: CASSQRAGRKIGTPLHF. CDR3 DNA sequence: TGCGCCAGCAGTCAAAGAGCGGGACGTAAGATAGGGACACCCCTCCACTTT.

The genes are TRBV7-9 and TRBJ2-7; D remains ambiguous. In germline, CDR1 is SEHNR, CDR2 FQNEAQ (reference sequence). Trimming removed 1 base from V and 5 bases from J, with 9 bases in between. The CDR3 loop spans 13 amino acids. CDR3 bases: TGTGCCAGCAGCTTAGGTGGACGGGACGAGCAGTACTTC. Its protein is CASSLGGRDEQYF.

The V and J genes are TRBV7-8 and TRBJ1-2, with 7 bases identical to TRBD1. The CDR3 spans 14 residues. V shed 6 bases and J 5 bases; nucleotides not matched to a gene: 9. Germline CDR1 SGHVS, CDR2 FQNEAQ. CDR3 amino acids: CASRPDRDRYGYTF. The CDR3 region has the DNA TGTGCCAGCAGACCAGACCGGGACAGATATGGCTACACCTTC.

The chain has TRBV9 and TRBJ1-1, with 8 bases that match TRBD1. The CDR3 sequence is 13 residues long. CDR1 and CDR2 (germline): SGDLS, YYNGEE. V trimming: 4 bases; J trimming: 10 bases; junction bases outside the gene matches: 9. CDR3: CASSINTGGRAFF. For the CDR3, the DNA is TGTGCCAGCAGCATAAATACAGGGGGTAGAGCTTTCTTT.

Comments on this clone: The conserved phenylalanine or tryptophan normally closing the CDR3 is absent here, so this likely arose from a read error. The DNA is omitted, as the CDR3 cannot be located on it reliably, and the CDR3 follows TCRdb's listing. The chain recombines TRBV5-1 with TRBJ1-3; the DNA was not compared with TRBD1, the D call given in the table. Looked up from germline, CDR1 is SGHRS and CDR2 is YFSETQ. The CDR3 is 11 residues long, ends included. CDR3 in amino acids: CASSSRQGLMR.

This clone appeared a few times. CDR3 protein: CASRGQKTGFYEQYF. The CDR3 DNA follows: TGTGCCAGCAGGGGACAGAAAACAGGGTTCTACGAGCAGTACTTC. The J gene is TRBJ2-7, the V gene TRBV28; 7 bases line up with TRBD1. The length of the CDR3 is 15 residues. Losses at the gene ends were 6 bases for V and 3 bases for J; bases not matched to a gene: 11. CDR1 MDHEN and CDR2 SYDVKM come from the germline V gene. Drawing the rest from reference TRBV28 and TRBJ2-7, the complete variable domain is DVKVTQSSRYLVKRTGEKVFLECVQDMDHENMFWYRQDPGLGLRLIYFSYDVKMKEKGDIPEGYSVSREKKERFSLILESASTNQTSMYLCASRGQKTGFYEQYFGPGTRLTVT.

This sequence joins TRBV6-5 and TRBJ2-7, with 14 bases fitting TRBD2. CDR1 is MNHEY, CDR2 SVGAGI, per germline. This CDR3 comprises 14 residues. Trimming took 6 bases from V and 6 from J; bases not matched to a gene: 4. The CDR3 loop is CASSGGLAGGEQYF. CDR3 coding DNA: TGTGCCAGCAGCGGCGGACTAGCGGGAGGCGAGCAGTACTTC.

The V gene is TRBV5-1, the J gene TRBJ1-1; D not resolved. V gave up 3 bases and J gave up 3 bases, with 15 bases separating them. Germline loops: CDR1 SGHRS, CDR2 YFSETQ. The length of the CDR3 is 15 residues. CDR3 nucleotides: TGCGCCAGCAGCTCCTCCGTCGCGGGAGACACTGAAGCTTTCTTT. Its translation is CASSSSVAGDTEAFF.

This clone was observed a single time. The chain uses TRBV4-3 and TRBJ1-5; the D is unclear. CDR3 length: 13 amino acids. Germline V lookup: CDR1 LGHNA, CDR2 YSLEER. Trimming removed 4 bases at V and 4 bases at J, with 8 bases between. CDR3 sequence: CASSRDKNQPQHF. The CDR3 DNA reads TGCGCCAGCAGCCGGGATAAGAATCAGCCCCAGCATTTT.

J is TRBJ1-2 and V is TRBV28; 7 nucleotides match TRBD1. This CDR3 comprises 15 residues. Germline-derived CDR1 and CDR2 are MDHEN and SYDVKM. The V and J ends lost 1 base and 3 bases, in that order; junction bases with no gene match: 5. The CDR3 DNA reads TGTGCCAGCAGTTTATTGGGAGGGGGCGACTATGGCTACACCTTC. Its protein is CASSLLGGGDYGYTF.

The chain couples TRBV5-6 to TRBJ1-3, with unresolved D. CDR1 and CDR2 from the germline V gene are SGHDT and YYEEEE. This CDR3 spans 13 amino acids. The V and J ends lost 1 base and 0 bases respectively, with 2 bases between them. CDR3 protein: CASSLSSGNTIYF. The CDR3 DNA sequence: TGTGCCAGCAGCTTGAGCTCTGGAAACACCATATATTTT.

The chain joins TRBV6-6 to TRBJ2-5, with D perhaps TRBD2 (5 bases). Trimming took off 4 bases at V and 3 bases at J, with 9 bases between the two ends. The germline gives CDR1 MNHNY, CDR2 SVGAGI (reference sequence). The CDR3 has 13 residues. The CDR3 reads CASSLERKETQYF. The CDR3 nucleotides are TGTGCCAGCAGTTTGGAGCGGAAAGAGACCCAGTACTTC.

The V gene is TRBV5-8, the J gene TRBJ1-5; D perhaps matches TRBD1 (6 bases). The CDR3 totals 13 residues. Germline-derived CDR1 and CDR2 are SGHTS and YDEGEE. V dropped 2 bases and J dropped 9 bases, with 12 bases sitting between them. The CDR3 DNA reads as TGTGCCAGCAGCTTAAGGGGGGGGCGGCCCCAGCATTTT. This gives the protein CASSLRGGRPQHF.

Notes on this clone: At one end the junction does not follow the germline gene, possibly because of a read error. The chain employs TRBV7-3 and TRBJ1-4; weak D call: TRBD1 (5 bases). CDR3 size: 16 residues. Looked up from germline, CDR1 is SGHTA and CDR2 is FQGTGA. CDR3 sequence (DNA): TGTGCCAGCAGCTTATTGCGGGCTGATCCAGGGCGAAAAACTGTTTTT. Protein sequence: CASSLLRADPGRKTVF. The full variable domain, in which reference TRBV7-3 and TRBJ1-4 provide the parts outside the CDR3, is GAGVSQTPSNKVTEKGKYVELRCDPISGHTALYWYRQSLGQGPEFLIYFQGTGAADDSGLPNDRFFAVRPEGSVSTLKIQRTERGDSAVYLCASSLLRADPGRKTVFGSGTQLSVL.

The rearrangement uses TRBV5-1 and TRBJ1-2, with D hard to call. This CDR3 is 14 amino acids long. Looked up from germline, CDR1 is SGHRS and CDR2 is YFSETQ. Between the trimmed V and J ends, which lost 3 bases and 4 bases, there was a span of 13 bases. The CDR3 nucleotides are TGCGCCAGCAGCTCCGGAGGTCCCGGCTATGGCTACACCTTC. It translates to CASSSGGPGYGYTF.

Points on this clone: At one end, the junction sequence differs from germline, possibly due to a read error. The genes are TRBV7-2 and TRBJ1-2; no clear D gene. Germline CDR1 reads SGHTA; CDR2 reads FQGNSA. CDR3 length: 8 amino acids. The CDR3 DNA follows: TGTGCCAGCAGCTTCCTCTTCTTC. This gives the protein CASSFLFF.

This chain joins TRBV5-1 and TRBJ1-5; TRBD1 agrees at 8 bases. Trimming removed 3 bases from V and 6 bases from J; junction bases left unmatched: 8. The CDR3 has 15 residues. The germline CDR1 and CDR2 sequences are SGHRS and YFSETQ. The CDR3, as DNA: TGCGCCAGCAGCTCTGAGGGACAGGTTGGTCAGCCCCAGCATTTT. Its translation: CASSSEGQVGQPQHF.

The chain links TRBV7-8 to TRBJ2-3; D possibly corresponds to TRBD2 (5 bases). Trimming shortened V by 5 bases and J by 4 bases, and 7 bases separated the two germline ends. The CDR3 loop spans 12 amino acids. Germline CDR1 reads SGHVS; CDR2 reads FQNEAQ. This chain's CDR3 is CASSGGADTQYF. In DNA form, the CDR3 reads TGTGCCAGCAGCGGAGGTGCAGATACGCAGTATTTT.

This clone was seen a single time. V is TRBV11-3 and J is TRBJ1-2; D is perhaps TRBD1 (5 bases). The V and J ends lost 2 bases and 2 bases respectively, with 21 bases between them. The CDR3 has 18 residues. The germline V gene encodes CDR1 SGHNT and CDR2 YENEEA. In DNA form, the CDR3 reads TGTGCCAGCAGCTTAACCCCCCCCAGGGACCCTTTGAACTATGGCTACACCTTC. This encodes CASSLTPPRDPLNYGYTF.

The chain has TRBV7-2 and TRBJ2-1; TRBD1 agrees at 9 bases. The junction had 3 bases not matched to a gene; V was cut back by 5 bases and J by 4 bases. This CDR3 has 14 amino acids. Germline CDR1 reads SGHTA; CDR2 reads FQGNSA. CDR3 in amino acids: CASSPGTGYNEQFF. Written as DNA, the CDR3 is TGTGCCAGCAGCCCCGGGACAGGGTACAATGAGCAGTTCTTC.

The CDR3 loop reads CASSLPYLGEGNSPLHF. CDR3 nucleotide sequence: TGTGCCAGCAGCCTCCCTTATTTGGGGGAGGGGAATTCACCCCTCCACTTT. This rearrangement joins TRBV7-3 to TRBJ1-6; D perhaps matches TRBD1 (5 bases). V was trimmed by 5 bases and J by 7 bases, leaving 21 bases between them. The CDR3 extends over 17 amino acids. Germline loops: CDR1 SGHTA, CDR2 FQGTGA.